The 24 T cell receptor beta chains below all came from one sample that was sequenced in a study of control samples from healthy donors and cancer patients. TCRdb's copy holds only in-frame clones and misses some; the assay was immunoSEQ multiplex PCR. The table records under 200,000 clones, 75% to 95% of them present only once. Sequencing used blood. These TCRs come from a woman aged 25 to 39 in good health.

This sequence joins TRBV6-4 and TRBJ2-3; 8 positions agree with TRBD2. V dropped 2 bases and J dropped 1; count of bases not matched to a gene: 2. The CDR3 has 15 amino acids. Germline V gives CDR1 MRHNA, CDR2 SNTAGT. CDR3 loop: CASSDGRGGTDTQYF. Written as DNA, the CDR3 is TGTGCCAGCAGTGACGGGCGGGGGGGCACAGATACGCAGTATTTT.

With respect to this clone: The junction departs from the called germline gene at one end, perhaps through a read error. The CDR3 is CANSLAGNTEAFF. In DNA, the CDR3 is TGTGCCAACAGCTTAGCGGGGAACACTGAAGCTTTCTTT. V is TRBV7-9 and J is TRBJ1-1; D unresolved. This CDR3 is 13 amino acids long. CDR1 is SEHNR, CDR2 FQNEAQ, per germline (reference sequence).

The CDR3 spells CASSLAAGAGELFF. CDR3 sequence (DNA): TGTGCCAGCAGCTTAGCAGCGGGAGCCGGGGAGCTGTTTTTT. The V and J genes are TRBV7-2 and TRBJ2-2, with 8 bases matching TRBD2. CDR3 length equals 14 residues. CDR1 and CDR2 from the germline V gene are SGHTA and FQGNSA. Trimming removed 0 bases from V and 6 bases from J; junction bases left unmatched: 0. Supplemented by reference TRBV7-2 and TRBJ2-2, the full variable domain reads GAGVSQSPSNKVTEKGKDVELRCDPISGHTALYWYRQSLGQGLEFLIYFQGNSAPDKSGLPSDRFSAERTGGSVSTLTIQRTQQEDSAVYLCASSLAAGAGELFFGEGSRLTVL.

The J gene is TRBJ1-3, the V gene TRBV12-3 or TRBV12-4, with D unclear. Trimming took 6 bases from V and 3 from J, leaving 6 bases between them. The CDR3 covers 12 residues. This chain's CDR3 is CASSTYGNTIYF. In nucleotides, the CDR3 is TGTGCCAGCAGCACCTATGGAAACACCATATATTTT.

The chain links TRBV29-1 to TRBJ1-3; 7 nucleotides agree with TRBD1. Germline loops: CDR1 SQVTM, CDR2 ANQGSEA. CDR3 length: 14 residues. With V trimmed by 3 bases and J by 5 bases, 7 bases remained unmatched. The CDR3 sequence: CSVEGKGARNTIYF. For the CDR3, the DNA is TGCAGCGTTGAGGGGAAGGGGGCAAGAAACACCATATATTTT.

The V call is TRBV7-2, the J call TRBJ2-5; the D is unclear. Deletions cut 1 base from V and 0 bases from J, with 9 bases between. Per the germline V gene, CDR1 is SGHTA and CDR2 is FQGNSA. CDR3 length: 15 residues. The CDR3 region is CASSLEWPYQETQYF. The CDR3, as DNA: TGTGCCAGCAGCTTAGAGTGGCCGTACCAAGAGACCCAGTACTTC.

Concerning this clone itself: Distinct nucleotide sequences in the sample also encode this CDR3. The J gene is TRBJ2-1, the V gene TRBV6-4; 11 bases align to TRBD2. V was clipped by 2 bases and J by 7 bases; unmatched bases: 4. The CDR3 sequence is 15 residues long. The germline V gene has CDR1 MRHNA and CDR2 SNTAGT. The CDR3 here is CASSDGLAGGNEQFF. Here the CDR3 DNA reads TGTGCCAGCAGTGACGGGTTAGCGGGAGGGAATGAGCAGTTCTTC.

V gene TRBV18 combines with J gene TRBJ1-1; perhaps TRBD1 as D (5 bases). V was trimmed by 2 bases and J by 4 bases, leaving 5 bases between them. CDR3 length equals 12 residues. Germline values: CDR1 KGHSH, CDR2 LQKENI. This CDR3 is CASSPGATEAFF. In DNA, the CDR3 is TGTGCCAGCTCACCAGGGGCCACTGAAGCTTTCTTT. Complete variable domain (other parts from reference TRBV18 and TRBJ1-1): NAGVMQNPRHLVRRRGQEARLRCSPMKGHSHVYWYRQLPEEGLKFMVYLQKENIIDESGMPKERFSAEFPKEGPSILRIQQVVRGDSAAYFCASSPGATEAFFGQGTRLTVV.

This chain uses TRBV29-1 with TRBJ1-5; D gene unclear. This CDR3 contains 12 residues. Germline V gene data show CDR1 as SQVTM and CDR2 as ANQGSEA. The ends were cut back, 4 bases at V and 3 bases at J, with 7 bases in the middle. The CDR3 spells CSVGDLNQPQHF. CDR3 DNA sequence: TGCAGCGTTGGAGACCTCAATCAGCCCCAGCATTTT.

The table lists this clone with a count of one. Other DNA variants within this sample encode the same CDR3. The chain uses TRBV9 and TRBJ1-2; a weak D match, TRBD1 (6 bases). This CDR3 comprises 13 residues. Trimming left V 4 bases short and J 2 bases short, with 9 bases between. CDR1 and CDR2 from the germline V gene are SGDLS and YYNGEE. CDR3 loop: CASSRTGNYGYTF. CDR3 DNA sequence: TGTGCCAGCAGCCGTACAGGGAACTATGGCTACACCTTC.

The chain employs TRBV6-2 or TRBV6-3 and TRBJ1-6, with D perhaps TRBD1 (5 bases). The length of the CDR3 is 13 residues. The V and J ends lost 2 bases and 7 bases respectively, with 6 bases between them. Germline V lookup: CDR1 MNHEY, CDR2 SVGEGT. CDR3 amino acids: CASSYQGNSPLHF. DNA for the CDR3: TGTGCCAGCAGTTACCAGGGAAATTCACCCCTCCACTTT.

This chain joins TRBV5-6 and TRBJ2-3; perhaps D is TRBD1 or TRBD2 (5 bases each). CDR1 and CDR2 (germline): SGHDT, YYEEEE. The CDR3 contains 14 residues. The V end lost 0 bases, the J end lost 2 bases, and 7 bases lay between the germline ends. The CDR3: CASSLAGTTDTQYF. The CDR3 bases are TGTGCCAGCAGCTTGGCCGGGACCACAGATACGCAGTATTTT.

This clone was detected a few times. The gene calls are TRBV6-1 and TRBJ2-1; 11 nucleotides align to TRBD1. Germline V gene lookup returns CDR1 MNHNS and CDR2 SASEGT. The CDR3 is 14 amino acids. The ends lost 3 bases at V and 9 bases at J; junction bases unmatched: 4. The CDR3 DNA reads TGTGCCAGCAGTGAGGGGACAGGGGGGGGTGAGCAGTTCTTC. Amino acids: CASSEGTGGGEQFF.

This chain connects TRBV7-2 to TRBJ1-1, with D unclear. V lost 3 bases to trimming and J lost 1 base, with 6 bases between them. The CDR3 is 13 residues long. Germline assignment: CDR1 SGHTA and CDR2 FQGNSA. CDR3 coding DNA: TGTGCCAGCAGCTTCAGCAGGAACACTGAAGCTTTCTTT. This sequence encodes CASSFSRNTEAFF. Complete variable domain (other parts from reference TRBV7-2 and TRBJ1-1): GAGVSQSPSNKVTEKGKDVELRCDPISGHTALYWYRQSLGQGLEFLIYFQGNSAPDKSGLPSDRFSAERTGGSVSTLTIQRTQQEDSAVYLCASSFSRNTEAFFGQGTRLTVV.

CDR3 sequence reads: CASSLATPGELFF. In nucleotides, the CDR3 is TGTGCCAGCAGCTTAGCGACTCCCGGGGAGCTGTTTTTT. The chain links TRBV7-7 to TRBJ2-2, with D unresolved. Per germline, CDR1 SSHAT and CDR2 FNYEAQ (reference sequence). This CDR3 is 13 amino acids long. Trimming removed 0 bases from V and 6 bases from J, with 5 bases in between.

In nucleotides, the CDR3 is TGTGCCAGCAGTGTCCAACAGGGTTCTAACTATGGCTACACCTTC. It yields the protein CASSVQQGSNYGYTF. The chain links TRBV28 to TRBJ1-2, with TRBD1 as a possible D gene (6 bases). The germline V gene has CDR1 MDHEN and CDR2 SYDVKM. The CDR3 is made up of 15 amino acids. The V and J ends lost 5 bases and 0 bases respectively, with 13 bases between them.

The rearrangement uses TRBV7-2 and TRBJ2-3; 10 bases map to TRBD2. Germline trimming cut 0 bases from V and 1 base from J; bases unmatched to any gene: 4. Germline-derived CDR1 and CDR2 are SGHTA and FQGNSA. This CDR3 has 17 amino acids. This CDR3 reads CASSLAYLAGGTDTQYF. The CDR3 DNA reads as TGTGCCAGCAGCTTAGCGTACCTAGCGGGGGGCACAGATACGCAGTATTTT.

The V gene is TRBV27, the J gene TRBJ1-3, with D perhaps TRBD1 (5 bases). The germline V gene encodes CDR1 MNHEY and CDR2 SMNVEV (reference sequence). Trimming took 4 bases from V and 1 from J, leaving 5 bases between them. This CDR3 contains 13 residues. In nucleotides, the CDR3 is TGTGCCAGCAGTTCAGGGTCTGGAAACACCATATATTTT. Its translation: CASSSGSGNTIYF.

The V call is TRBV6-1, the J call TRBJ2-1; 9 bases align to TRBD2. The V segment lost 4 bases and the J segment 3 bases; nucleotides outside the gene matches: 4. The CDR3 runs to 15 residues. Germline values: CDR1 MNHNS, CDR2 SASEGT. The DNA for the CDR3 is TGTGCCAGCAGTGTAGCGGGGGAACTCTACAATGAGCAGTTCTTC. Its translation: CASSVAGELYNEQFF.

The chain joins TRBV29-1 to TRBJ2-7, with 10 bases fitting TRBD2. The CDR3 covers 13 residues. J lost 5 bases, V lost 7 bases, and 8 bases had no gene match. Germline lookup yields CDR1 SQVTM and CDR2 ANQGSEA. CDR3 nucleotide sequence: TGCAGCGCCCAAGCGGGAGGGCCCAACGAGCAGTACTTC. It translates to CSAQAGGPNEQYF.

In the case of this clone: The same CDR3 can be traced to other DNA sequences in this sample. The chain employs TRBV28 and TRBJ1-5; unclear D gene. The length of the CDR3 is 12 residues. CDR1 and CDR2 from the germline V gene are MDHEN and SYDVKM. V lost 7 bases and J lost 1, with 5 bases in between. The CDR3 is CASTDSNQPQHF. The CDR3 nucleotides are TGTGCCAGCACTGACAGCAATCAGCCCCAGCATTTT.

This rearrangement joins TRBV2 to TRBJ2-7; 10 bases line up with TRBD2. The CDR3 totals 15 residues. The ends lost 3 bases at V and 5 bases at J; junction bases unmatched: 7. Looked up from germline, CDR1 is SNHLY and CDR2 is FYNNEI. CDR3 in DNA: TGTGCCAGCAGTGAGCAGGGACTAGCGAGGAACGAGCAGTACTTC. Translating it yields CASSEQGLARNEQYF.

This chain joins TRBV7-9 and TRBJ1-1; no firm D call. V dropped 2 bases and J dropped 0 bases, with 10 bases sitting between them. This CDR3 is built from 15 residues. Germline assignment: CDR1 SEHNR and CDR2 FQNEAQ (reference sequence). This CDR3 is CASSLPRGMNTEAFF. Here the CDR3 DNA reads TGTGCCAGCAGCTTACCCCGGGGTATGAACACTGAAGCTTTCTTT. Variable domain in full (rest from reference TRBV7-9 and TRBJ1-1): DTGVSQNPRHKITKRGQNVTFRCDPISEHNRLYWYRQTLGQGPEFLTYFQNEAQLEKSRLLSDRFSAERPKGSFSTLEIQRTEQGDSAMYLCASSLPRGMNTEAFFGQGTRLTVV.

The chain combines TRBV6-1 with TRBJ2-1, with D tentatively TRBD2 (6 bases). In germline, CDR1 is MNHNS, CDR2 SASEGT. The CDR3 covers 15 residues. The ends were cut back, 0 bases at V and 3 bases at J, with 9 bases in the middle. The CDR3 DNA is TGTGCCAGCAGTGAAGCGGAGGGGAGCTACAATGAGCAGTTCTTC. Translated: CASSEAEGSYNEQFF.